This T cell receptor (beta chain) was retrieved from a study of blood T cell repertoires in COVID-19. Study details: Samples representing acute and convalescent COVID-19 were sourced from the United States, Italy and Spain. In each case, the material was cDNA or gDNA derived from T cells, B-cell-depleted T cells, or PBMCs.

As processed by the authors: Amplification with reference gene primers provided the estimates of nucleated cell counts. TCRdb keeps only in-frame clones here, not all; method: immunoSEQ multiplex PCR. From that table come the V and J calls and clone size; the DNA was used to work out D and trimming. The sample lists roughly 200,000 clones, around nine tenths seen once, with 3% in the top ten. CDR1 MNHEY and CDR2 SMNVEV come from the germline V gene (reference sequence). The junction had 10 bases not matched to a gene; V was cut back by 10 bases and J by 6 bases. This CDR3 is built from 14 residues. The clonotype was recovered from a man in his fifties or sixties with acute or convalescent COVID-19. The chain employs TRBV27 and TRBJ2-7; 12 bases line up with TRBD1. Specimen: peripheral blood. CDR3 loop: CAILPGTGGSEQYF. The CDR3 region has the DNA TGTGCCATCCTCCCCGGGACAGGGGGCTCCGAGCAGTACTTC.